A single sample gave rise to the 20 T cell receptor beta chains below, sequenced in a study of control samples from healthy donors and cancer patients. Libraries were prepared by immunoSEQ multiplex PCR; TCRdb keeps only in-frame clonotypes and omits some of them. The repertoire consists of about 120,000 clones, with about 83% occurring once and the leading ten covering roughly 12%. Sequenced: blood. These receptors were collected from a man younger than 40 in good health.

This clone was counted a few times. The CDR3 coding sequence is TGTGCCAGCAGTCCATTATCCCGGGCGAACACTGAAGCTTTCTTT. Residues: CASSPLSRANTEAFF. The chain couples TRBV7-2 to TRBJ1-1, with no clear D. CDR3 length: 15 amino acids. The germline V gene encodes CDR1 SGHTA and CDR2 FQGNSA. Trimming cost V 6 bases and J 1 base, with 15 bases left between them.

This clone has only one observation. The V call is TRBV2, the J call TRBJ1-1; 8 bases are a match to TRBD1. This CDR3 region has 13 residues. The V gene's germline CDR1 is SNHLY and CDR2 FYNNEI. With V trimmed by 7 bases and J by 3 bases, 4 bases remained unmatched. The CDR3 nucleotides read TGTGCCAGCAATCGGGACAGGCACACTGAAGCTTTCTTT. This encodes CASNRDRHTEAFF.

The rearrangement joins TRBV21-1 to TRBJ2-2; the table's D call TRBD2 went unverified against the DNA. TRBV21-1 is listed as a pseudogene. This CDR3 is built from 17 residues. The CDR3 DNA sequence: TGTGCCAGCAGCAAAACTAGCGGGGGGGCTAACACCGGGGAGCTGTTTTTT. Translating gives CASSKTSGGANTGELFF.

The gene calls are TRBV7-2 and TRBJ2-3; the match to TRBD1 covers 7 bases. Germline values: CDR1 SGHTA, CDR2 FQGNSA. The V gene end was trimmed by 2 bases and the J gene end by 4 bases; junction bases not matched to a gene: 9. CDR3 size: 16 residues. CDR3 sequence: CASSLQGQSISDTQYF. The CDR3, as DNA: TGTGCCAGCAGCTTACAGGGACAGTCAATTTCAGATACGCAGTATTTT. Full variable domain (rest looked up from reference TRBV7-2 and TRBJ2-3): GAGVSQSPSNKVTEKGKDVELRCDPISGHTALYWYRQSLGQGLEFLIYFQGNSAPDKSGLPSDRFSAERTGGSVSTLTIQRTQQEDSAVYLCASSLQGQSISDTQYFGPGTRLTVL.

The V call is TRBV5-6, the J call TRBJ1-6; no firm D call. Germline V gene data show CDR1 as SGHDT and CDR2 as YYEEEE. Trimming left V 3 bases short and J 8 bases short, with 18 bases between. CDR3 length: 16 amino acids. For the CDR3, the DNA is TGTGCCAGCAGCTATCAACGACCGGCTGGGTATTCACCCCTCCACTTT. Protein sequence: CASSYQRPAGYSPLHF.

The V gene is TRBV3-1 (or the pseudogene TRBV3-2), the J gene TRBJ1-4, with 9 bases aligning to TRBD1. Germline CDR1 LGHDT, CDR2 YNNKEL (reference sequence). The CDR3 runs 14 residues. J was trimmed by 8 bases and V by 7 bases; bases with no gene match: 8. The CDR3 DNA sequence: TGTGCCAGCACCCTACAGGGGGCGGGAGAAAAACTGTTTTTT. Translation gives CASTLQGAGEKLFF.

This clone showed up just once. V gene TRBV29-1 combines with J gene TRBJ1-2, with TRBD1 matching over 8 bases. The junction had 9 bases not matched to a gene; V was cut back by 7 bases and J by 8 bases. The CDR3 is 12 residues long. Germline assignment: CDR1 SQVTM and CDR2 ANQGSEA. CDR3 in amino acids: CSGNRGGDGYTF. DNA of the CDR3: TGCAGCGGCAACAGGGGGGGAGACGGCTACACCTTC.

This chain links TRBV10-3 with TRBJ1-1; TRBD1 agrees at 9 bases. The CDR3 length is 14 residues. V lost 5 bases, J lost 2 bases, and 3 bases stayed unmatched. Looked up from germline, CDR1 is ENHRY and CDR2 is SYGVKD. CDR3 region: CAISWDRENTEAFF. In DNA form, the CDR3 reads TGTGCCATCAGTTGGGACAGGGAAAACACTGAAGCTTTCTTT.

The rearrangement links TRBV6-5 to TRBJ2-2; D is unclear. The length of the CDR3 is 16 residues. With 0 bases removed from V and 2 bases from J, the gap between germline ends came to 10 bases. The germline V gene encodes CDR1 MNHEY and CDR2 SVGAGI. The CDR3 region has the DNA TGTGCCAGCAGTTACTCGAGGATTTTAAACACCGGGGAGCTGTTTTTT. Translation gives CASSYSRILNTGELFF.

This chain joins TRBV30 and TRBJ2-7; D unresolved. Germline CDR1 GTSNPN, CDR2 SVGIG (reference sequence). The CDR3 has 14 amino acids. V lost 3 bases, J lost 3 bases, and 15 bases lay in between. The CDR3 region is CAWSRLGKNYEQYF. The CDR3 nucleotides are TGTGCCTGGAGCCGGCTTGGGAAAAACTACGAGCAGTACTTC.

With regard to this clone: The identical CDR3 is also encoded by other nucleotide sequences in the sample. The chain has TRBV18 and TRBJ1-1, with D tentatively TRBD1 (5 bases). Trimming cost V 2 bases and J 3 bases, with 7 bases left between them. CDR1 and CDR2 (germline): KGHSH, LQKENI. This CDR3 is 13 amino acids long. In DNA, the CDR3 is TGTGCCAGCTCACCATCGGGGGACACTGAAGCTTTCTTT. Translation: CASSPSGDTEAFF.

The chain recombines TRBV6-5 with TRBJ1-6; possibly TRBD1 for D (5 bases). Deletions cut 8 bases from V and 11 bases from J, with 19 bases between. Germline values: CDR1 MNHEY, CDR2 SVGAGI. This CDR3 is 14 amino acids long. The CDR3 nucleotides read TGTGCCAGCCGTTGGTCGGAGGGGACGACACCCCTCCACTTT. It translates to CASRWSEGTTPLHF.

The V and J genes are TRBV4-1 and TRBJ2-7, with D perhaps matching TRBD2 (5 bases). This CDR3 comprises 14 residues. With 0 bases removed from V and 10 bases from J, the gap between germline ends came to 16 bases. Germline loops: CDR1 MGHRA, CDR2 YSYEKL. The CDR3 DNA follows: TGCGCCAGCAGCCAAGATCTCGTAGCGTCGCTTCAGTACTTC. It is translated as CASSQDLVASLQYF.

The chain recombines TRBV12-3 or TRBV12-4 with TRBJ2-5; D unresolved. The ends were cut back, 1 base at V and 2 bases at J, with 5 bases in the middle. The CDR3 is 13 amino acids. The CDR3 loop reads CASSLGDQETQYF. In nucleotides, the CDR3 is TGTGCCAGCAGTTTAGGAGATCAAGAGACCCAGTACTTC.

This chain's CDR3 is CSGTGTNMNTEAFF. The CDR3 DNA reads TGCAGCGGAACCGGCACTAACATGAACACTGAAGCTTTCTTT. The chain carries TRBV29-1 and TRBJ1-1; D unresolved. This CDR3 contains 14 residues. V lost 7 bases and J lost 0, with 15 bases in between. Germline assignment: CDR1 SQVTM and CDR2 ANQGSEA.

The V and J genes are TRBV2 and TRBJ2-3; D unclear. With 2 bases removed from V and 2 bases from J, the gap between germline ends came to 8 bases. The germline CDR1 and CDR2 sequences are SNHLY and FYNNEI. The CDR3 has 14 amino acids. The CDR3 DNA follows: TGTGCCAGCAGTGAACTCAGGACCACAGATACGCAGTATTTT. Translation gives CASSELRTTDTQYF.

This clone appeared once. A junction end diverges from the germline sequence, so it may reflect a read error. CDR3 sequence: CASSLAGAYEQYF. In DNA, the CDR3 is TGTGCCAGCAGTCTAGCGGGGGCCTACGAGCAGTACTTC. The chain is built from TRBV12-3 or TRBV12-4 and TRBJ2-7; 10 bases fit TRBD2. The CDR3 spans 13 residues.

The rearrangement links TRBV5-8 to TRBJ1-2; 8 bases match TRBD1. This CDR3 is built from 15 residues. The V gene's germline CDR1 is SGHTS and CDR2 YDEGEE. After removal of 2 bases from V and 3 bases from J, the junction contained 6 bases not matched to a gene. The CDR3 DNA reads TGTGCCAGCAGCTTCTCAGGGGGCCGGGACTATGGCTACACCTTC. Amino acids: CASSFSGGRDYGYTF.

The V call is TRBV2, the J call TRBJ1-1, with D perhaps matching TRBD1 (6 bases). V lost 8 bases and J lost 8, with 15 bases in between. CDR3 length equals 12 residues. Germline V CDR1 and CDR2: SNHLY, FYNNEI. CDR3 sequence reads: CASLFSGDEAFF. CDR3 in DNA: TGTGCCAGCCTTTTTTCAGGGGACGAAGCTTTCTTT.

This chain links TRBV6-4 with TRBJ2-5; 12 bases agree with TRBD2. In germline, CDR1 is MRHNA, CDR2 SNTAGT. Losses at the gene ends were 5 bases for V and 9 bases for J; bases not matched to a gene: 10. This CDR3 has 15 amino acids. CDR3 protein: CASSPGLAGPGAQYF. CDR3 coding DNA: TGTGCCAGCAGTCCGGGACTAGCGGGCCCAGGGGCCCAGTACTTC.